This TCR beta chain appears in the sequencing data of a study of blood T cells in healthy people across ages. Study-level points and caveats: A greater number of naive CD4+ cells and higher diversity distinguished long-lived donors from aged donors.

Next came a second PCR, run for about 6 to 12 cycles, which used a sample-barcoded 5' primer along with a J-beta primer mix. Every cDNA molecule carried a tag from a template-switch adaptor bearing 12 random nucleotides. Using its own MiXCR run on the 5' RACE reads, TCRdb lists one record per CDR3 protein. The sample lists some 1,800,000 distinct CDR3 sequences, roughly two fifths occurring once. PBMCs, at least 6 million per sample, were isolated. V lost 5 bases, J lost 0 bases, and 6 bases stayed unmatched. From germline, CDR1 is SEHNR and CDR2 FQNEAQ (reference sequence). CDR3 length equals 18 residues. A remark on this clonotype: Its cognate antigen is unknown.

This clonotype originated in a human donor in good health. The sample comprised blood. This chain uses TRBV7-9 with TRBJ2-1; TRBD2 aligns across 14 bases. The CDR3 loop reads CASSPGTSGGISYNEQFF. CDR3 nucleotide sequence: TGTGCCAGCAGCCCCGGGACTAGCGGGGGAATCTCCTACAATGAGCAGTTCTTC.